These 17 T cell receptor beta chains were sequenced from one sample in a study of blood T cell repertoires in COVID-19. Sequenced by immunoSEQ multiplex PCR; TCRdb stores in-frame clones only, minus some. The sample contains 100,000 or so clones, more than 70% of which appear only once. Sequences were obtained from peripheral blood. Receptors were obtained from a human donor in a cohort sampled during active COVID-19.

This CDR3 is CASTKHGLNEKLFF. CDR3 coding DNA: TGTGCCAGCACCAAACATGGGCTAAATGAAAAACTGTTTTTT. The V and J genes are TRBV7-8 and TRBJ1-4; no clear D gene. Germline CDR1 and CDR2: SGHVS and FQNEAQ. The CDR3 length is 14 residues. V lost 7 bases and J 5 bases, leaving 14 bases between the germline ends.

CDR3 DNA: TGTGCCAGCAGTTTAGCCACAGGCACAGATACGCAGTATTTT. The encoded protein is CASSLATGTDTQYF. This chain connects TRBV28 to TRBJ2-3; no firm D call. From germline, CDR1 is MDHEN and CDR2 SYDVKM. V was shortened by 2 bases and J by 1 base, with 7 bases between the two germline ends. The CDR3 sequence is 14 residues long.

V gene TRBV5-5 combines with J gene TRBJ2-5; 7 nucleotides align to TRBD1. V dropped 4 bases and J dropped 5; count of bases not matched to a gene: 11. The CDR3 spans 15 residues. CDR1 and CDR2 from the germline V gene are SGHKS and YYEKEE (reference sequence). CDR3 bases: TGTGCCAGCAGCAAAGCCGGGACAGCCCGGGAGACCCAGTACTTC. Its protein product is CASSKAGTARETQYF.

The chain uses TRBV4-2 and TRBJ2-5; 8 bases are a match to TRBD2. The germline gives CDR1 LGHNA, CDR2 YNFKEQ. This CDR3 comprises 17 residues. V shed 1 base, J shed 2 bases, and the junction held 9 bases outside the gene matches. CDR3 DNA: TGTGCCAGCAGCCAAGGGATAAGCGGGGGTGTTCAAGAGACCCAGTACTTC. Translating gives CASSQGISGGVQETQYF.

The V gene is TRBV6-5, the J gene TRBJ1-4; tentative D call: TRBD1 (6 bases). Germline V gene data show CDR1 as MNHEY and CDR2 as SVGAGI. The CDR3 contains 14 residues. V dropped 4 bases and J dropped 6 bases, with 12 bases sitting between them. The CDR3 protein is CASSLGQWDEKLFF. In DNA, the CDR3 is TGTGCCAGCAGTTTGGGACAATGGGATGAAAAACTGTTTTTT.

V and J are TRBV5-1 and TRBJ2-1; 10 bases fit TRBD2. Germline CDR1 is SGHRS and CDR2 is YFSETQ. The ends lost 3 bases at V and 5 bases at J; junction bases unmatched: 8. The CDR3 runs to 16 residues. The CDR3 region is CASSSLAGVGHNEQFF. For the CDR3, the DNA is TGCGCCAGCAGCTCCCTAGCGGGAGTGGGTCACAATGAGCAGTTCTTC.

This chain links TRBV28 with TRBJ2-1; TRBD2 agrees at 8 bases. Germline V gene data show CDR1 as MDHEN and CDR2 as SYDVKM. With V trimmed by 5 bases and J by 6 bases, 12 bases remained unmatched. The CDR3 consists of 16 residues. The CDR3 is CASSLPGLEIGNEQFF. CDR3 DNA: TGTGCCAGCAGTCTCCCGGGACTAGAGATCGGCAATGAGCAGTTCTTC.

The J gene is TRBJ2-7, the V gene TRBV29-1; D is perhaps TRBD2 (6 bases). The CDR3 sequence is 14 residues long. Germline lookup yields CDR1 SQVTM and CDR2 ANQGSEA. Trimming stripped 3 bases from V and 2 bases from J, with 14 bases between. For the CDR3, the DNA is TGCAGCGTTGAGTTGGGGACTCGCCCCTACGAGCAGTACTTC. It yields the protein CSVELGTRPYEQYF.

This clone showed up just a few times. CDR3 sequence reads: CASSQARGSSYEQYF. The CDR3 coding sequence is TGTGCCAGCAGCCAAGCCCGAGGCTCCTCCTACGAGCAGTACTTC. The chain is built from TRBV4-2 and TRBJ2-7; D is unresolved. The CDR3 has 15 amino acids. Germline assignment: CDR1 LGHNA and CDR2 YNFKEQ. V lost 1 base to trimming and J lost 0 bases, with 10 bases between them.

The chain is built from TRBV6-5 and TRBJ2-7; D not resolved. The CDR3 contains 13 residues. Germline V gives CDR1 MNHEY, CDR2 SVGAGI. Trimming left V 3 bases short and J 2 bases short, with 8 bases between. CDR3 coding DNA: TGTGCCAGCAGTTATGGGCGCCCCTACGAGCAGTACTTC. Amino acid sequence: CASSYGRPYEQYF.

This chain uses TRBV19 with TRBJ1-3; D possibly corresponds to TRBD1 (5 bases). V was pared by 5 bases and J by 5 bases, with 13 bases between. There are 14 residues in the CDR3. The germline V gene encodes CDR1 LNHDA and CDR2 SQIVND (reference sequence). This chain's CDR3 is CASSYQRDRNTIYF. The CDR3 coding sequence is TGTGCCAGTAGTTACCAGCGGGACCGAAACACCATATATTTT.

The rearrangement links TRBV6-6 to TRBJ1-5; D not certain. The V gene lost 2 bases and the J gene lost 2 bases, with 7 bases spanning the gap. Germline lookup yields CDR1 MNHNY and CDR2 SVGAGI (reference sequence). The CDR3 covers 14 residues. This chain's CDR3 is CASSYGQRNQPQHF. In DNA form, the CDR3 reads TGTGCCAGCAGTTACGGGCAGCGCAATCAGCCCCAGCATTTT.

The rearrangement joins TRBV9 to TRBJ2-7; TRBD2 might be the D (6 bases). Germline assignment: CDR1 SGDLS and CDR2 YYNGEE. The CDR3 is 16 residues long. The ends were cut back, 3 bases at V and 3 bases at J, with 19 bases in the middle. The DNA of the CDR3 is TGTGCCAGCAGCGCTGGACGGGACGGGGGATTCTACGAGCAGTACTTC. Protein: CASSAGRDGGFYEQYF.

The chain has TRBV6-1 and TRBJ1-5; 12 positions match TRBD1. The CDR3 runs to 16 residues. V dropped 4 bases and J dropped 6; count of bases not matched to a gene: 7. Germline lookup yields CDR1 MNHNS and CDR2 SASEGT. The chain's CDR3 is CASSGGTGGVGQPQHF. CDR3 bases: TGTGCCAGCAGTGGGGGGACAGGGGGCGTCGGTCAGCCCCAGCATTTT.

The genes are TRBV19 and TRBJ1-2; 9 nucleotides line up with TRBD1. The germline CDR1 and CDR2 sequences are LNHDA and SQIVND (reference sequence). The CDR3 loop spans 16 amino acids. The ends lost 5 bases at V and 0 bases at J; junction bases unmatched: 7. The CDR3 DNA reads as TGTGCCAGTAGTTCCCAATGGACAGGGGCTAACTATGGCTACACCTTC. Its translation is CASSSQWTGANYGYTF.

CDR3: CASSSELAEQYF. CDR3 coding DNA: TGTGCCAGCAGTTCCGAGCTAGCCGAGCAGTACTTC. The rearrangement links TRBV6-5 to TRBJ2-7, with D possibly TRBD2 on 5 matching bases. This CDR3 comprises 12 residues. Germline assignment: CDR1 MNHEY and CDR2 SVGAGI. V was pared by 4 bases and J by 6 bases, with 10 bases between.

The rearrangement links TRBV5-5 to TRBJ1-2; 8 bases match TRBD1. The CDR3 contains 14 residues. Germline V gene data show CDR1 as SGHKS and CDR2 as YYEKEE (reference sequence). Unmatched junction bases numbered 6, after V lost 5 bases and J lost 3 bases. DNA for the CDR3: TGTGCCAGCAGTATGGGACAGGAATACTATGGCTACACCTTC. Its translation is CASSMGQEYYGYTF.